Reported below is one T cell receptor (beta chain). The source of the sample is a study of cytomegalovirus exposure and HLA in healthy donors. PCR amplification relied on 60 Vbeta primers (plus 13 Jbeta primers). Assay: immunoSEQ multiplex PCR; the TCRdb copy retains only in-frame clones and omits some. The sample totals about 200,000 clones. Trimming removed 2 bases from V and 4 bases from J; junction bases left unmatched: 9. This CDR3 spans 15 amino acids. CDR1 and CDR2 (germline): SGHRS, YFSETQ. The source is a girl aged 2 to 10 in good health and CMV-seropositive. Sequenced sample: PBMCs. The V call is TRBV5-1, the J call TRBJ2-7; 7 nucleotides line up with TRBD1. In DNA, the CDR3 is TGCGCCAGCAGCTTCAGGGGGACGGACTTGTACGAGCAGTACTTC. Translated: CASSFRGTDLYEQYF.